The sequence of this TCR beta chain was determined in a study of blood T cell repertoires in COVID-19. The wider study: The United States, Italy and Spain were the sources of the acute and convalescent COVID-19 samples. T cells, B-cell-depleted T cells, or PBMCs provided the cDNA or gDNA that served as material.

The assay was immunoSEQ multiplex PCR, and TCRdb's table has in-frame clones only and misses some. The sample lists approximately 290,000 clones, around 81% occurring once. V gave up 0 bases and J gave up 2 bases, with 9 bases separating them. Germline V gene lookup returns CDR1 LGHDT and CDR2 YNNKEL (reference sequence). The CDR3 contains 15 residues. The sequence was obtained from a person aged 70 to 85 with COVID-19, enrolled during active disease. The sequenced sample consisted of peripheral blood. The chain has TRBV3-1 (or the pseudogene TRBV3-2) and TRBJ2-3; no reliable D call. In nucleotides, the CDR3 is TGTGCCAGCAGCCAAGACGGCAGGCACACAGATACGCAGTATTTT. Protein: CASSQDGRHTDTQYF.